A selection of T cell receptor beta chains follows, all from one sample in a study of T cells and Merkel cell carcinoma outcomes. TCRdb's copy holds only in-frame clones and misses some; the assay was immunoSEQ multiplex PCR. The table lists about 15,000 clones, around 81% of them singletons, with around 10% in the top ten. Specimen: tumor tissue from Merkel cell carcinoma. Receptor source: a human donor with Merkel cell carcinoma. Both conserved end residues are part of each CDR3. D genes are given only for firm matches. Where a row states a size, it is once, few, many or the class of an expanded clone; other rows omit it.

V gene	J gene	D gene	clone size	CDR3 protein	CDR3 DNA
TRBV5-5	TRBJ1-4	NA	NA	CASSLMRGGEKLFF	TGTGCCAGCAGCTTGATGCGGGGAGGTGAAAAACTGTTTTTT
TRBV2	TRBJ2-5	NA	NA	CASSVARAETQYF	TGTGCCAGCAGTGTAGCCAGGGCAGAGACCCAGTACTTC
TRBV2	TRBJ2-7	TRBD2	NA	CASNLKAGVVEQYF	TGTGCCAGCAATCTTAAAGCGGGAGTTGTCGAGCAGTACTTC
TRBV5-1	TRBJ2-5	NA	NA	CASSLSGGLLQETQYF	TGCGCCAGCAGCTTAAGTGGGGGGCTCCTCCAAGAGACCCAGTACTTC
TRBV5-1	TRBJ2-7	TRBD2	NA	CASRAVGGTYEQYF	TGCGCCAGCAGGGCCGTGGGGGGGACCTACGAGCAGTACTTC
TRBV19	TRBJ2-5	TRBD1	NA	CASSNTGGGFSRETQYF	TGTGCCAGTAGTAATACAGGGGGCGGCTTTTCGAGAGAGACCCAGTACTTC
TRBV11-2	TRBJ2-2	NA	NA	CASNRGTGELFF	TGTGCCAGCAATCGGGGGACCGGGGAGCTGTTTTTT
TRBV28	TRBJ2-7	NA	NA	CASSADSYEQYF	TGTGCCAGCAGTGCCGACAGCTACGAGCAGTACTTC
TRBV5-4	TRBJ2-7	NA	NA	CASSRQEEGYEQYF	TGTGCCAGCAGCAGGCAAGAGGAAGGGTACGAGCAGTACTTC
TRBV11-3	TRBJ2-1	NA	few	CASSLATYNEQFF	TGTGCCAGCAGCTTAGCTACATACAATGAGCAGTTCTTC
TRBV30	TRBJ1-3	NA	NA	CAWSRVSSGNTIYF	TGTGCCTGGAGTAGGGTTAGCTCTGGAAACACCATATATTTT
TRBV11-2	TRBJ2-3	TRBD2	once	CASSLGLAGGVGDTQYF	TGTGCCAGCAGCTTAGGACTAGCGGGAGGGGTGGGAGATACGCAGTATTTT
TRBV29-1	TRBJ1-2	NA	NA	CSGIGPDGYTF	TGCAGCGGAATAGGGCCGGATGGCTACACCTTC
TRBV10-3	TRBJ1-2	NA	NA	CAISASEYGYTF	TGTGCCATCAGTGCGTCGGAATATGGCTACACCTTC
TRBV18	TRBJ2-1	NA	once	CASSQRGSDEQFF	TGTGCCAGCTCACAGAGGGGTTCTGACGAGCAGTTCTTC
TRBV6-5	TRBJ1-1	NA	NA	CASSYMQATEAFF	TGTGCCAGCAGTTACATGCAGGCCACTGAAGCTTTCTTT
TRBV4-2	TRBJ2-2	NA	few	CASSQGTGAGWAGELFF	TGTGCCAGCAGCCAGGGCACAGGGGCGGGGTGGGCCGGGGAGCTGTTTTTT
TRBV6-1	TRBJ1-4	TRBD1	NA	CASKARTGSEKLFF	TGTGCCAGCAAGGCAAGGACAGGGTCTGAAAAACTGTTTTTT
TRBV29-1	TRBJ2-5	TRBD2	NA	CSVEGGGLAGSQETQYF	TGCAGCGTTGAAGGGGGTGGACTAGCGGGGAGTCAAGAGACCCAGTACTTC
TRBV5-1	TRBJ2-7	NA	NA	CASSLEGIEQYF	TGCGCCAGCAGCTTGGAAGGTATCGAGCAGTACTTC
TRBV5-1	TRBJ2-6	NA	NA	CASSTRFGANVLTF	TGCGCCAGCAGCACCAGGTTTGGGGCCAACGTCCTGACTTTC
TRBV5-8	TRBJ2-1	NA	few	CASSLVGYNEQFF	TGTGCCAGCAGCTTGGTGGGTTACAATGAGCAGTTCTTC
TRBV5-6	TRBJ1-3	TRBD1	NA	CASSFTGTVSGNTIYF	TGTGCCAGCAGCTTTACCGGGACAGTTTCTGGAAACACCATATATTTT
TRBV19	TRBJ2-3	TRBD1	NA	CASSSKMGQGIYTDTQYF	TGTGCCAGTAGTAGCAAGATGGGACAGGGAATTTACACAGATACGCAGTATTTT
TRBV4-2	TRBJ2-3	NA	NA	CASSQARGDGTDTQYF	TGTGCCAGCAGCCAAGCAAGAGGAGACGGCACAGATACGCAGTATTTT
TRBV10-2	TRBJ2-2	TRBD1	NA	CASTGGTGTGELFF	TGCGCCAGCACAGGGGGTACGGGCACCGGGGAGCTGTTTTTT
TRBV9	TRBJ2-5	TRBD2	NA	CASSAGLAFGETQYF	TGTGCCAGCAGCGCAGGACTAGCGTTTGGAGAGACCCAGTACTTC
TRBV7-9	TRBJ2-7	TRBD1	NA	CASSSGQGKYEQYF	TGTGCCAGCAGCTCCGGACAGGGAAAGTACGAGCAGTACTTC
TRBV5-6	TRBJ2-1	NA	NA	CASSWAVGYNEQFF	TGTGCCAGCAGCTGGGCCGTAGGTTACAATGAGCAGTTCTTC
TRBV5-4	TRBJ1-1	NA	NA	CASSLARTGNTEAFF	TGTGCCAGCAGCTTGGCCCGGACCGGAAACACTGAAGCTTTCTTT
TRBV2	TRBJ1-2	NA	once	CASRTDGGGYTF	TGTGCCAGCAGGACAGATGGAGGAGGCTACACCTTC
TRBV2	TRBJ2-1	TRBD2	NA	CASSDQGGLAGGHNEQFF	TGTGCCAGCAGTGACCAGGGGGGGCTAGCGGGAGGTCACAATGAGCAGTTCTTC
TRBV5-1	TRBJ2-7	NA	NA	CASSLSVGSYEQYF	TGCGCCAGCAGCTTGAGCGTCGGATCCTACGAGCAGTACTTC